This TCR beta chain was profiled in a study of cytomegalovirus exposure and HLA in healthy donors. The PCR was carried out with 60 Vbeta primers and 13 Jbeta primers. Libraries were prepared by immunoSEQ multiplex PCR; TCRdb keeps only in-frame clonotypes and omits some of them. Here the sample spans just over 150,000 clones, around 74% being singletons. Germline V gives CDR1 SEHNR, CDR2 FQNEAQ (reference sequence). The CDR3 spans 15 residues. The V end lost 5 bases, the J end lost 5 bases, and 18 bases lay between the germline ends. This sequence joins TRBV7-9 and TRBJ1-1; TRBD1 might be the D (5 bases). The receptor comes from a female donor in good health and CMV-seronegative. The sample consisted of PBMCs. This chain's CDR3 is CASSGAGLLGTEAFF. CDR3 nucleotide sequence: TGTGCCAGCAGCGGGGCGGGACTCCTGGGGACTGAAGCTTTCTTT.